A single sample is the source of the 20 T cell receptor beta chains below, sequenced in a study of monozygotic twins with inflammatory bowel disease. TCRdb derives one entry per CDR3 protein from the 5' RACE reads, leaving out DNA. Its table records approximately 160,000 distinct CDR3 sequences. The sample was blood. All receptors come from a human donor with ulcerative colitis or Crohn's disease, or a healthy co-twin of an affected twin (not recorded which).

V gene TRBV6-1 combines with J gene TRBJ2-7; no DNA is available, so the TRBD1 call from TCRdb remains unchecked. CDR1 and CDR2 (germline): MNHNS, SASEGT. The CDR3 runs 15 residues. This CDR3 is CASSQSRQGTYEQYF.

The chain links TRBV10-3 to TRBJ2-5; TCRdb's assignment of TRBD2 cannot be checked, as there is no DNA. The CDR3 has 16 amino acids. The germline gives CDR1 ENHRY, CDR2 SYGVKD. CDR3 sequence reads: CAISELGSFAGETQYF.

Here the CDR3 reads CAISPPGTLYNEQFF. The J gene is TRBJ2-1, the V gene TRBV10-3; TCRdb selects TRBD1, and the lack of DNA leaves this call unchecked. This CDR3 has 15 amino acids. Germline V gives CDR1 ENHRY, CDR2 SYGVKD.

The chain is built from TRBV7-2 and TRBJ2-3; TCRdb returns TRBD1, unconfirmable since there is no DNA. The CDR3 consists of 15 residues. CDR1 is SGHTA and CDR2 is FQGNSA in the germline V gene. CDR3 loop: CASSLAGRLPDTQYF.

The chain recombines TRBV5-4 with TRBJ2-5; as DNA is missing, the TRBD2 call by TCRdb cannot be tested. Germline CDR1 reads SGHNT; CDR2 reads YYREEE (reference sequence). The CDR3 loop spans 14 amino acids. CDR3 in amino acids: CASSLGGSPETQYF. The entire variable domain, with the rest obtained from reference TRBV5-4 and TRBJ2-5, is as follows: ETGVTQSPTHLIKTRGQQVTLRCSSQSGHNTVSWYQQALGQGPQFIFQYYREEENGRGNFPPRFSGLQFPNYSSELNVNALELDDSALYLCASSLGGSPETQYFGPGTRLLVL.

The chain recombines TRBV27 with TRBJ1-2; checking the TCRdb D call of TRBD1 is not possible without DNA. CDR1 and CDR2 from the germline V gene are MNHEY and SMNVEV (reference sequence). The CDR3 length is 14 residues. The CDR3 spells CASSPLGTAYGYTF.

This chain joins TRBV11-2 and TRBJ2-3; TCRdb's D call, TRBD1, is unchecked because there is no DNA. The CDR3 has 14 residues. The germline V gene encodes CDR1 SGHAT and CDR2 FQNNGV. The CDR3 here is CASADRASTDTQYF.

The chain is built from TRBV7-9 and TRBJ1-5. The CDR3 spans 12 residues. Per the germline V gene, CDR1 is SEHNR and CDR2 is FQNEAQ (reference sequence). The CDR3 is CASSQDNQPQHF.

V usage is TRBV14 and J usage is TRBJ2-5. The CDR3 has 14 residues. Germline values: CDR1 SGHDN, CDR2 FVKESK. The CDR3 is CASSQVRVQETQYF.

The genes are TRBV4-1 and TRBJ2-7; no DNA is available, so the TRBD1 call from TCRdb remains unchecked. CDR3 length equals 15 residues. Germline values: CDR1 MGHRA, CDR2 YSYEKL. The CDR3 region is CASSQERRAFYEQYF.

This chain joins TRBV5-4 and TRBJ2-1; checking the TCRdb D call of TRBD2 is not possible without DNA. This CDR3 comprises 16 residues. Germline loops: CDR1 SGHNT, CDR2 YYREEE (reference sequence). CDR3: CASNTAGDLDYNEQFF.

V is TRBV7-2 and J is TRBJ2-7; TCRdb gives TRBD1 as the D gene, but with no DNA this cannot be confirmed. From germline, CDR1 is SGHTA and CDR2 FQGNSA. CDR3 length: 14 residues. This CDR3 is CASREGGSAVEQYF.

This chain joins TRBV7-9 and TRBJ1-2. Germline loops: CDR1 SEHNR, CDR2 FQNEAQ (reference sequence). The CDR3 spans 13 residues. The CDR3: CASSLELNYGYTF.

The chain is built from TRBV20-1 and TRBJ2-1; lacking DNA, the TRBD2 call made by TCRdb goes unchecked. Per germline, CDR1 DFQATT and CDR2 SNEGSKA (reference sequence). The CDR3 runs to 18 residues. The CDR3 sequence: CSASRRLAGKSSYNEQFF.

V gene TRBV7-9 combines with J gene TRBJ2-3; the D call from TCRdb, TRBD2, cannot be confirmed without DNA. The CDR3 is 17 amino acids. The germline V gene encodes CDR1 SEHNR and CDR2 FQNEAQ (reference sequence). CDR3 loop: CASSATFSEADPDTQYF.

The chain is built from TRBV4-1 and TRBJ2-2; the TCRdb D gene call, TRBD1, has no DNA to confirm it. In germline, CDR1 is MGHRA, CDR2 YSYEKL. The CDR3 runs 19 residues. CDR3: CASSQDPQLRALNTGELFF.

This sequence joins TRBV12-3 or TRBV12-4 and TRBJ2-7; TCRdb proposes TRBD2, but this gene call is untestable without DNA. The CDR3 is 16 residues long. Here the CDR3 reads CASGGGRTSTSYEQYF.

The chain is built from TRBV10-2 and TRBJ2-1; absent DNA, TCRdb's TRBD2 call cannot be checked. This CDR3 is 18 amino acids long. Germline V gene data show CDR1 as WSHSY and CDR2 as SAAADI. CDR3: CASSEWASGSPIYNEQFF.

The CDR3 is CASSYRGWGEKLFF. The chain is built from TRBV12-3 or TRBV12-4 and TRBJ1-4; the D gene TCRdb calls, TRBD1, cannot be checked with no DNA. The CDR3 runs 14 residues.

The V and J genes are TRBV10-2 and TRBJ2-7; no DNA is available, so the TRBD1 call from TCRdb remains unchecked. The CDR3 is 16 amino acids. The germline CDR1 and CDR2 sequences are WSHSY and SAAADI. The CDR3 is CAISNNRDRASYEQYF.